This T cell receptor beta chain comes out of a study of blood T cells in healthy people across ages. V lost 5 bases, J lost 0 bases, and 5 bases lay in between. The CDR3 totals 13 residues. Germline loops: CDR1 MNHEY, CDR2 SMNVEV (reference sequence). Sample-barcoded 5' priming and a J-beta primer mix drove a second PCR of 7 to 11 cycles. Every cDNA molecule bore a tag from a template-switch adaptor containing 12 random nucleotides. Using its own MiXCR run on the 5' RACE reads, TCRdb lists one record per CDR3 protein. The sample records about 800,000 distinct CDR3 sequences, about 62% being singletons. The study's findings and limits: No one knew whether donors had CMV, which possibly confounded expanded clonotype changes. It was held that the diversity estimates obtained from one million T cells were underestimates.

A word on this clonotype: Its antigen is not identified.

The chain links TRBV27 to TRBJ1-5; D not resolved. Sequenced input: blood. This TCR was sampled from a young man in good health. In nucleotides, the CDR3 is TGTGCCAGCAGTAGGACTAGCAATCAGCCCCAGCATTTT. It translates to CASSRTSNQPQHF.